Presented here are 4 T cell receptor beta chains from one specimen sequenced in a study of shared T cell receptors in the human thymus. Clones were sequenced by immunoSEQ multiplex PCR, and TCRdb holds only the in-frame ones, with some missing. The data hold approximately 760,000 clones, with 80% to 90% observed a single time. This sample was also put to use in a study of human thymus T cells.

The sample consisted of thymocytes. The receptors stem from a girl less than two years old with a congenital heart defect.

The chain joins TRBV7-8 to TRBJ1-1, with 11 bases aligning to TRBD1. The CDR3 has 17 residues. Germline assignment: CDR1 SGHVS and CDR2 FQNEAQ. V lost 5 bases and J lost 2; bases outside the gene matches: 10. The DNA for the CDR3 is TGTGCCAGCAGCCCAGGACAGGGGGCATTCAACAACACTGAAGCTTTCTTT. Protein product: CASSPGQGAFNNTEAFF.

This clone was detected once. The J gene is TRBJ1-5, the V gene TRBV27; 9 nucleotides align to TRBD1. Looked up from germline, CDR1 is MNHEY and CDR2 is SMNVEV (reference sequence). V trimming: 8 bases; J trimming: 7 bases; junction bases outside the gene matches: 12. The CDR3 contains 15 residues. CDR3 nucleotides: TGTGCCAGCGGAACCGGGACAGGGAATGGACAGCCCCAGCATTTT. This sequence encodes CASGTGTGNGQPQHF.

The V gene is TRBV28, the J gene TRBJ2-7; TRBD2 might be the D (6 bases). The ends were cut back, 8 bases at V and 3 bases at J, with 17 bases in the middle. Per the germline V gene, CDR1 is MDHEN and CDR2 is SYDVKM. CDR3 size: 14 residues. This CDR3 reads CASSSGGDYYEQYF. DNA of the CDR3: TGTGCCAGCTCATCCGGGGGAGACTACTACGAGCAGTACTTC.

The V and J genes are TRBV7-2 and TRBJ2-3, with TRBD2 identical over 8 bases. Germline CDR1 is SGHTA and CDR2 is FQGNSA. With V trimmed by 2 bases and J by 1 base, 8 bases remained unmatched. This CDR3 spans 17 amino acids. CDR3: CASSLFGRGARTDTQYF. CDR3 sequence (DNA): TGTGCCAGCAGCTTATTCGGGCGGGGGGCCCGCACAGATACGCAGTATTTT.